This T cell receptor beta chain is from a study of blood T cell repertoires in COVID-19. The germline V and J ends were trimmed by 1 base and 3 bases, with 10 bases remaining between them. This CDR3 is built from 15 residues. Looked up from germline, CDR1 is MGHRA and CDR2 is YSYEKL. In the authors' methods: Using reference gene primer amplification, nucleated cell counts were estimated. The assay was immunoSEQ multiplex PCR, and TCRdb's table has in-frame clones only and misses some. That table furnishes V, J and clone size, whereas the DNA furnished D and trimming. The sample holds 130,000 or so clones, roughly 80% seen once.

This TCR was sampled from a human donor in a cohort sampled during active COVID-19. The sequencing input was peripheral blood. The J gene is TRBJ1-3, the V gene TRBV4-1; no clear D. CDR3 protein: CASSQVWAVGNTIYF. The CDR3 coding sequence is TGCGCCAGCAGCCAAGTTTGGGCAGTTGGAAACACCATATATTTT.